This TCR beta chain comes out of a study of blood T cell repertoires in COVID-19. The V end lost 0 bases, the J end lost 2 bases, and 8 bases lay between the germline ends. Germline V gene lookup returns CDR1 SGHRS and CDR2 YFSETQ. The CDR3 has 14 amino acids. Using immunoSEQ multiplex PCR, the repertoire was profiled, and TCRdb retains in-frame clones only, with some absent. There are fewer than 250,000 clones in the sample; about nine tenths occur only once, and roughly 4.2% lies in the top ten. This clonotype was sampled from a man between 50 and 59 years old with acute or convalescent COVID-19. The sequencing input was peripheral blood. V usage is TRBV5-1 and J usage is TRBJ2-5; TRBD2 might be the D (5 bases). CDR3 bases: TGCGCCAGCAGCTTGGGGGAGCCTCAAGAGACCCAGTACTTC. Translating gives CASSLGEPQETQYF.